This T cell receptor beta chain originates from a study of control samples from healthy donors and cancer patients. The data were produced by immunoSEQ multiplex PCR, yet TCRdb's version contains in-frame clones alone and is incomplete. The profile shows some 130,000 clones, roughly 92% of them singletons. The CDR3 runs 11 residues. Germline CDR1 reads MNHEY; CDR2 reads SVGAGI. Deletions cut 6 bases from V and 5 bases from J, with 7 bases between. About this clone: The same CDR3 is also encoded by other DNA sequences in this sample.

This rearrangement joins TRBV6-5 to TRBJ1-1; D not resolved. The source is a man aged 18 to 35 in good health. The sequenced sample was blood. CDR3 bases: TGTGCCAGCAGCCGAGGGACTGAAGCTTTCTTT. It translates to CASSRGTEAFF.